This T cell receptor (beta chain) derives from a study of T cells in Graves' hyperthyroidism and ophthalmopathy (dated by TCRdb to between 2019 and 2020). The study in broad terms: Peripheral blood samples were taken at the time of initial diagnosis, prior to any treatment. To identify TCR V-J signatures that set the groups apart, the researchers used a discovery cohort of about a hundred patients, made up of roughly 45 with Graves' ophthalmopathy and approximately 57 with stable Graves' hyperthyroidism. An independent validation cohort of under 20 hyperthyroidism patients and some 15 patients who later progressed to ophthalmopathy tested prospective prediction of ophthalmopathy. The 100 discovery patients were randomly split 7:3 into training and test sets. In about 6 Graves' hyperthyroidism patients, the study also compared T-cell repertoires from thyroid tissue with T-cell repertoires from blood. Once sampling was done, hyperthyroidism patients were given methimazole at a starting dose of 30 mg daily, whereas ophthalmopathy patients were given high-dose intravenous methylprednisolone. The paper describes TCR Vbeta CDR3 sequencing of 120 to 150 peripheral blood samples, made up of 43 ophthalmopathy patients, 70 to 80 hyperthyroidism patients and 17 progressor patients.

The TCR beta CDR3 regions were amplified from RNA transcripts. The TCR CDR3 was subjected to a first round of RT-PCR using the HTBI primer set and the Qiagen OneStep RT-PCR kit. Libraries were constructed in a second round of multiplex PCR, after which size selection and purification were performed. The libraries were sequenced on an Illumina HiSeq2000 using paired-end 100 bp reads. In the source study's methods: SOAPnuke was used to process the raw data, with reads discarded if the reads contained adapters or uncalled bases, had a mean Phred below 15, or lacked an exact constant-primer or identifier match. COPE v1.2.5 was used to merge the high-quality paired reads, and each unique nucleotide sequence was defined as a clonotype. Clonotypes were aligned to IMGT TRBV, TRBD and TRBJ reference segments using MiTCR v1.1. Analysis was restricted to V-J combinations with a frequency above 0.0001, which covered about 99% of repertoires. A TCS score was defined as the ratio of F50 (clonal expansion) to E x V (chaos), with BLOSUM62-based TCRdist applied between CDR3 peptides within each V-J. Welch's t-statistics and random forest reduced around 510 V-J features to about 12, which were used in a naive Bayes classifier (R e1071). TCRdb trimmed the raw reads at Q25, called clones with MiXCR and kept productive beta chains. All rows with the same CDR3 protein become a single entry with the most common DNA and genes. It is TCRdb's table, rather than the study itself, that gives the V and J calls and clone size. This sample has roughly 400,000 distinct CDR3 sequences in its table, and approximately 14% of those were observed once. Together, the top ten hold 28% of the sample.

CDR1 and CDR2 are read off the germline V gene as KGHSH and LQKENI. The CDR3, from cysteine to phenylalanine, totals 16 residues. Only CDR3 DNA remains: 48 bases, in frame from the first base. The germline V and J ends show losses of 0 bases and 3 bases respectively, and no gene match explains 7 bases of the junction. At least ten counts were recorded for this clonotype. The antigen it binds to is not known. There are no base qualities to consult, and no much larger clone falls within one base. Hyperthyroidism patients were aged 18 to 65 years and newly diagnosed, with disease duration of less than 2 months. Patients with uncontrolled infections, other autoimmune diseases, pregnancy or lactation were excluded. Diagnoses relied on clinical symptoms, serum thyroxine and TRAb, thyroid ultrasound and orbital computed tomography. For progressor patients, blood was drawn at the first diagnosis of hyperthyroidism, before any ophthalmopathy symptoms had appeared. PBMCs were separated from about 10 ml of fresh peripheral blood using Ficoll-Paque density gradient centrifugation. Progressor patients were first diagnosed with Graves' hyperthyroidism and then developed ophthalmopathy during follow-up. Total RNA was extracted using Trizol reagent, and RNA quality was assessed on an Agilent 2100 Bioanalyzer.

Findings and caveats that apply to the study as a whole: No statistical method was used to fix the sample size in advance, and group allocation was not hidden from the investigators. In validation, the model predicted progression to ophthalmopathy a median of 6.5 months before onset, with approximately 68% sensitivity and more than 72% specificity. Ophthalmopathy was separated from stable hyperthyroidism by a 13 V-J signature model, with 87.88% sensitivity and 81% to 82% specificity obtained in cross-validation and 80%/75% obtained in testing. Most expanded thyroid clonotypes (frequency above 0.001) were also found in blood, which suggests that blood repertoires may mirror thyroid immune responses.

The sequencing sample was made of blood. This sequence was found in a woman aged 18-29 years with Graves' hyperthyroidism that later progressed to Graves' ophthalmopathy. The rearranged segments are TRBV18 and TRBJ1-1; the junction holds 7 bases that match TRBD1. CDR3 region: CASSPPTGVRYTEAFF. The DNA sequence is TGTGCCAGCTCACCACCCACAGGGGTGAGGTACACTGAAGCTTTCTTT.